Shown below are 2 T cell receptor beta chains from a single sample sequenced in a study of TIL therapy for anti-PD-1-resistant metastatic lung cancer. The immunoSEQ assay was v3. The assay was immunoSEQ multiplex PCR, and TCRdb's table has in-frame clones only and misses some. Of approximately 16,000 clones listed, 65% to 75% were seen once; the top ten hold around 39%. The time point: pre-treatment sample, taken before nivolumab and TIL therapy. The material sequenced was blood, taken at baseline. The receptor source for this set is a person aged 25-80 years with non-small cell lung cancer.

V is TRBV6-4 and J is TRBJ2-2, with 10 nucleotides matching TRBD2. The CDR3 contains 16 residues. Germline V gene sequence: CDR1 MRHNA, CDR2 SNTAGT. Unmatched junction bases numbered 2, after V lost 4 bases and J lost 0 bases. This chain's CDR3 is CASSGGTSANTGELFF. CDR3 bases: TGTGCCAGCAGTGGGGGGACTAGCGCGAACACCGGGGAGCTGTTTTTT.

The chain links TRBV11-2 to TRBJ2-2, with unresolved D. The V gene's germline CDR1 is SGHAT and CDR2 FQNNGV. The CDR3 length is 14 residues. The V end lost 5 bases, the J end lost 6 bases, and 13 bases lay between the germline ends. CDR3 bases: TGTGCCAGCAGCCTCTTGATTGGTGCCGGGGAGCTGTTTTTT. It specifies CASSLLIGAGELFF.